These T cell receptor beta chains were read from a single sample in a study of T-cell memory formation after mild COVID-19. TCRdb re-called the 5' RACE reads through MiXCR, storing one row per CDR3 protein. The sample includes some 260,000 distinct CDR3 sequences, about 15% of them seen just once. The sample comprised PBMCs or a T cell subset sorted from them (not recorded which). The origin of the receptors is a man aged 18 to 29 who had mild COVID-19 (a few samples of this study predate the infection). Cell type and time point are not known. CDR3s include the opening cysteine and the closing phenylalanine or tryptophan. D genes are given only for firm matches. Not all rows give a size; the values are once, few, many and, for expanded clones, a class.

j_gene | d_gene | v_gene | abundance | CDR3aa | CDR3nt
TRBJ1-2 | TRBD1 | TRBV7-2 | - | CASSSQGQGLGYTF | TGTGCCAGCAGCTCACAGGGACAGGGTTTAGGCTACACCTTC
TRBJ2-1 | - | TRBV7-2 | many | CASSRTGSSGSYNEQFF | TGTGCCAGCAGTCGTACAGGGTCCTCTGGCTCCTACAATGAGCAGTTCTTC
TRBJ2-5 | - | TRBV5-1 | few | CASSSPGLPQETQYF | TGCGCCAGCAGCTCCCCGGGACTCCCTCAAGAGACCCAGTACTTC
TRBJ1-2 | TRBD1 | TRBV28 | - | CASHRGYGYTF | TGTGCCAGCCACAGGGGCTATGGCTACACCTTC
TRBJ2-2 | - | TRBV28 | - | CASSLIYDLNTGELFF | TGTGCCAGCAGTTTAATATACGACTTGAACACCGGGGAGCTGTTTTTT
TRBJ2-7 | - | TRBV6-6 | - | CASSYLLRSSYEQYF | TGTGCCAGCAGTTACTTGCTCAGGAGCTCCTACGAGCAGTACTTC
TRBJ2-5 | - | TRBV7-9 | - | CASSYRAEETQYF | TGTGCCAGCAGCTACAGGGCGGAGGAGACCCAGTACTTC
TRBJ2-7 | - | TRBV6-6 | few | CASTQSIGTVVYEQYF | TGTGCCAGCACCCAATCCATCGGGACCGTTGTCTACGAGCAGTACTTC
TRBJ2-1 | TRBD2 | TRBV7-2 | few | CASSPDLAGGNEQFF | TGTGCCAGCAGCCCCGACTTGGCGGGGGGCAATGAGCAGTTCTTC
TRBJ1-2 | TRBD1 | TRBV30 | - | CAWSVKGAQAYGYTF | TGTGCCTGGAGTGTGAAGGGGGCGCAGGCCTATGGCTACACCTTC
TRBJ1-1 | - | TRBV7-9 | many | CASTPREDTEAFF | TGTGCCAGCACCCCCAGAGAGGACACTGAAGCTTTCTTT
TRBJ2-5 | - | TRBV5-6 | - | CASSFFGTLQETQYF | TGTGCCAGCAGCTTCTTTGGGACCCTCCAAGAGACCCAGTACTTC
TRBJ1-6 | - | TRBV12-3/TRBV12-4 | - | CASSSSGVLHF | TGTGCCAGCAGTTCCAGCGGGGTCCTCCACTTT
TRBJ2-2 | - | TRBV7-2 | - | CASSLGGAANTGELFF | TGTGCCAGCAGCTTAGGGGGGGCGGCGAACACCGGGGAGCTGTTTTTT
TRBJ1-2 | TRBD1 | TRBV2 | - | CASSYTGQGYGYTF | TGTGCCAGCAGTTATACCGGACAGGGGTATGGCTACACCTTC
TRBJ1-3 | TRBD1 | TRBV5-5 | - | CASRPGQGAQGNTIYF | TGTGCCAGCAGACCGGGACAGGGGGCGCAGGGAAACACCATATATTTT
TRBJ1-2 | TRBD1 | TRBV20-1 | few | CSARPPGGHYGYTF | TGCAGTGCCCGCCCGCCAGGGGGCCACTATGGCTACACCTTC
TRBJ2-1 | - | TRBV7-9 | - | CASTQGSGNEQFF | TGTGCCAGCACCCAGGGAAGCGGGAATGAGCAGTTCTTC
TRBJ2-1 | - | TRBV7-9 | few | CASSLVGRGRPNEQFF | TGTGCCAGCAGCTTAGTTGGCAGGGGCAGGCCCAATGAGCAGTTCTTC
TRBJ2-1 | - | TRBV9 | - | CASSFGALASYNEQFF | TGTGCCAGCAGCTTCGGGGCCCTAGCCTCCTACAATGAGCAGTTCTTC
TRBJ2-3 | TRBD2 | TRBV18 | many | CASSPRTAGDGDTQYF | TGTGCCAGCTCACCCCGAACAGCGGGGGACGGAGATACGCAGTATTTT
TRBJ1-1 | - | TRBV5-1 | - | CASSLRDPNTEAFF | TGCGCCAGCAGCCTCCGGGACCCGAACACTGAAGCTTTCTTT
TRBJ1-2 | - | TRBV5-1 | - | CASSFNSGRYNYGYTF | TGCGCCAGCAGCTTTAATTCGGGACGGTATAACTATGGCTACACCTTC
TRBJ1-2 | - | TRBV7-6 | - | CASSPDGGGYTF | TGTGCCAGCAGCCCCGACGGGGGCGGCTACACCTTC
TRBJ1-4 | - | TRBV5-1 | many | CASSRGEITNEKLFF | TGCGCCAGCAGCCGGGGGGAAATAACTAATGAAAAACTGTTTTTT
TRBJ2-3 | - | TRBV7-3 | many | CASSPPGSDTQYF | TGTGCCAGCAGCCCCCCTGGCTCCGATACGCAGTATTTT
TRBJ1-2 | TRBD1 | TRBV7-2 | few | CASSPRTGEGYGYTF | TGTGCCAGCAGCCCCCGGACAGGGGAGGGTTATGGCTACACCTTC
TRBJ2-7 | - | TRBV4-3 | - | CASSQDPGPYEQYF | TGCGCCAGCAGCCAAGATCCAGGGCCGTACGAGCAGTACTTC
TRBJ2-5 | - | TRBV7-2 | - | CASSPNPETQYF | TGTGCCAGCAGCCCGAACCCAGAGACCCAGTACTTC
TRBJ1-6 | TRBD1 | TRBV28 | - | CASSVYRDRYSPLHF | TGTGCCAGCAGTGTCTATCGGGACAGGTATTCACCCCTCCACTTT
TRBJ2-2 | - | TRBV7-2 | few | CASSFGGPGELFF | TGTGCCAGCAGCTTCGGGGGTCCCGGGGAGCTGTTTTTT
TRBJ1-4 | - | TRBV3-1 | - | CASSPEMEEKLFF | TGTGCCAGCAGTCCCGAGATGGAGGAAAAACTGTTTTTT
TRBJ1-4 | - | TRBV11-1 | - | CASSSVFPGEKLFF | TGTGCCAGCAGCTCCGTTTTTCCGGGCGAAAAACTGTTTTTT
TRBJ1-1 | TRBD1 | TRBV5-1 | - | CASGQGLSTEAFF | TGCGCCAGCGGACAGGGGCTGAGCACTGAAGCTTTCTTT
TRBJ1-4 | - | TRBV6-6 | few | CASSDSGTISEKLFF | TGTGCCAGCAGCGACTCCGGGACGATTAGTGAAAAACTGTTTTTT
TRBJ2-3 | TRBD1 | TRBV7-9 | few | CASSLRQGRGRADTQYF | TGTGCCAGCAGCTTAAGACAGGGCCGAGGAAGAGCAGATACGCAGTATTTT
TRBJ2-3 | - | TRBV18 | - | CASSQFGETDTQYF | TGTGCCAGCTCACAGTTTGGAGAAACAGATACGCAGTATTTT
TRBJ2-5 | - | TRBV20-1 | - | CSARGWGGWAQETQYF | TGCAGTGCTAGAGGTTGGGGAGGTTGGGCTCAAGAGACCCAGTACTTC
TRBJ1-5 | - | TRBV7-2 | few | CASSRRGGREQPQHF | TGTGCCAGCAGTAGGCGAGGGGGGCGCGAACAGCCCCAGCATTTT
TRBJ2-5 | - | TRBV18 | once | CASSQGTDETQYF | TGTGCCAGCTCACAGGGGACTGACGAGACCCAGTACTTC
TRBJ1-3 | - | TRBV7-8 | few | CASSLVEGNGNTIYF | TGTGCCAGCAGCTTAGTTGAGGGGAACGGAAACACCATATATTTT
TRBJ1-4 | - | TRBV5-1 | - | CASSFRAPDEKLFF | TGCGCCAGCAGCTTCAGGGCGCCGGATGAAAAACTGTTTTTT
TRBJ2-2 | - | TRBV3-1 | few | CASRPLANTGELFF | TGTGCCAGCAGGCCACTAGCGAACACCGGGGAGCTGTTTTTT
TRBJ1-5 | - | TRBV7-9 | many | CASRFDSSQPQHF | TGTGCCAGCAGGTTCGACAGCAGTCAGCCCCAGCATTTT
TRBJ1-1 | - | TRBV5-1 | - | CASSLTGAMNTEAFF | TGCGCCAGCAGCCTGACGGGGGCCATGAACACTGAAGCTTTCTTT
TRBJ1-2 | TRBD1 | TRBV5-1 | - | CASSRGDRDYGYTF | TGCGCCAGCAGCAGGGGGGACAGGGACTATGGCTACACCTTC
TRBJ1-1 | - | TRBV28 | - | CASSRPFAEAFF | TGTGCCAGCAGCCGTCCTTTTGCTGAAGCTTTCTTT
TRBJ2-7 | TRBD1 | TRBV6-5 | few | CASRQGISYEQYF | TGTGCCAGCAGACAGGGGATTTCCTACGAGCAGTACTTC
TRBJ1-6 | - | TRBV19 | - | CASSSGAGYSPLHF | TGTGCCAGTTCTTCCGGGGCAGGGTATTCACCCCTCCACTTT
TRBJ2-3 | - | TRBV7-2 | - | CASSLGPVTDTQYF | TGTGCCAGCAGCTTAGGGCCAGTCACAGATACGCAGTATTTT
TRBJ2-4 | TRBD2 | TRBV20-1 | - | CSARAPSGGSLAKNIQYF | TGCAGTGCTAGAGCCCCCAGCGGGGGCTCACTAGCCAAAAACATTCAGTACTTC